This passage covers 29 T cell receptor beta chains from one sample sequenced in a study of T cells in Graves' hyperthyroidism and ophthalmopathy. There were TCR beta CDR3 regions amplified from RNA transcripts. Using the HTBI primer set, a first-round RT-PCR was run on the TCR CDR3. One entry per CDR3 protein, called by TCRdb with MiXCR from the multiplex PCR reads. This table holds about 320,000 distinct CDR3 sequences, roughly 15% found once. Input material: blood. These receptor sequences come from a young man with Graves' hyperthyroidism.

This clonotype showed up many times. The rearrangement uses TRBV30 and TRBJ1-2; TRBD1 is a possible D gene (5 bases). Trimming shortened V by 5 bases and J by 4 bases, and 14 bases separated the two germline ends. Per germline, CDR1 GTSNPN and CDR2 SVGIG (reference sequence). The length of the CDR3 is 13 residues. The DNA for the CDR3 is TGTGCCTGGCGTACAGGTCGAGTCTATGGCTACACCTTC. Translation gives CAWRTGRVYGYTF.

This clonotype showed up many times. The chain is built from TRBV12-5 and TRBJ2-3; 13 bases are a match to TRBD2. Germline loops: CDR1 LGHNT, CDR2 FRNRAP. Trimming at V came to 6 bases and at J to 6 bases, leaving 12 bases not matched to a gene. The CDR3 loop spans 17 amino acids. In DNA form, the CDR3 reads TGTGCTAGTGGCTCCACTAGCGGGAGGGCCTCGGTTGATACGCAGTATTTT. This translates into CASGSTSGRASVDTQYF.

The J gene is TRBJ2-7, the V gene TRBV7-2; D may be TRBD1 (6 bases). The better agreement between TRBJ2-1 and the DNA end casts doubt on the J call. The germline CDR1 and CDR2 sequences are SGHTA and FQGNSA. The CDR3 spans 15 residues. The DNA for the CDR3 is TGTGCCAGCAGCCCCCGTGGGGACACCACCTACGAGCAGTTCTTC. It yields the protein CASSPRGDTTYEQFF.

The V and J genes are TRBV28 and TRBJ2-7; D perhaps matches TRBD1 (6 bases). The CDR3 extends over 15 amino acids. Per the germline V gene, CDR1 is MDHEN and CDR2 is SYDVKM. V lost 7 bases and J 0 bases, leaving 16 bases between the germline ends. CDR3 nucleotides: TGTGCCAGCACCTTGGACAGCTCCAGCTCCTACGAGCAGTACTTC. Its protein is CASTLDSSSSYEQYF.

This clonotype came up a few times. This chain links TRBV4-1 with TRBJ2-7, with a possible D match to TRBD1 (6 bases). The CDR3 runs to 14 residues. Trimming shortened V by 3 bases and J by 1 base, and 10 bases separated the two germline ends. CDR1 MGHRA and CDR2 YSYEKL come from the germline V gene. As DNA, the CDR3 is TGCGCCAGCAGCCATCTCAGGGGATCCTACGAGCAGTACTTC. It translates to CASSHLRGSYEQYF.

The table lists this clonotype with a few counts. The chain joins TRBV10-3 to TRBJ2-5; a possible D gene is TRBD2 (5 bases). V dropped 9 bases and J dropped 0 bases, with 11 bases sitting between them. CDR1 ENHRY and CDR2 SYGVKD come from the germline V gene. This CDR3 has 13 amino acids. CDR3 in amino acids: CAMQNGDQETQYF. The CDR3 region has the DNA TGTGCCATGCAGAACGGGGACCAAGAGACCCAGTACTTC.

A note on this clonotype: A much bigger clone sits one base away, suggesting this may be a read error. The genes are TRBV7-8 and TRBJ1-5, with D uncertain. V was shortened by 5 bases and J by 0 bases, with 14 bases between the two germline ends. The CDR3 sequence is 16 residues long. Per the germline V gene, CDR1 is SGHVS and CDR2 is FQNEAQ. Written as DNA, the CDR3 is TGTGCCAGCAGCCCCCGCGCACTCTATAGCAATCAGCCCCAGCATTTT. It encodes CASSPRALYSNQPQHF. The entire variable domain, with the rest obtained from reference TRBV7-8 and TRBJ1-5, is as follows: GAGVSQSPRYKVAKRGQDVALRCDPISGHVSLFWYQQALGQGPEFLTYFQNEAQLDKSGLPSDRFFAERPEGSVSTLKIQRTQQEDSAVYLCASSPRALYSNQPQHFGDGTRLSIL.

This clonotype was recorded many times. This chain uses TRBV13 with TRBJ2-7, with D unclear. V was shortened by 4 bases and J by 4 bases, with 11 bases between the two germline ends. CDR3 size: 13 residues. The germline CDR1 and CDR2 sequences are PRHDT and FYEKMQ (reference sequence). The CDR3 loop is CASSSTTGYEQYF. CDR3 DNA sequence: TGTGCCAGCAGCTCGACAACTGGATACGAGCAGTACTTC.

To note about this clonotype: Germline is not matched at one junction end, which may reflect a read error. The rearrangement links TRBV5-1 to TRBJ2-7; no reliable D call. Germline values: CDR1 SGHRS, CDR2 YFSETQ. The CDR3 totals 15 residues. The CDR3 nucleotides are TGCGCCAGCAGCTTGGGTCCCCAAGGGCCCTACGAGCTGTACTTC. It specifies CASSLGPQGPYELYF.

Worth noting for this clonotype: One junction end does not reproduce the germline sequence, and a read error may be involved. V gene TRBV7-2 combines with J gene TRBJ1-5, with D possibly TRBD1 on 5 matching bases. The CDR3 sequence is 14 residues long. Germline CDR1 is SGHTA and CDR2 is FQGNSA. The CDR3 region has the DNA TGTGCCAGCAGCCTCAGGGTAGGAGATCAGCCCCAACATTTT. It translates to CASSLRVGDQPQHF.

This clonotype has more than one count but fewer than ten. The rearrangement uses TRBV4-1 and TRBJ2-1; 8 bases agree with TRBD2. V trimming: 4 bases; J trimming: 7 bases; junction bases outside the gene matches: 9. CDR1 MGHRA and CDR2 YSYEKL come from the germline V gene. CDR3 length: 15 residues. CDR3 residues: CASSLLGLAENEQFF. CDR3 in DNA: TGCGCCAGCAGCCTACTAGGACTAGCTGAGAATGAGCAGTTCTTC.

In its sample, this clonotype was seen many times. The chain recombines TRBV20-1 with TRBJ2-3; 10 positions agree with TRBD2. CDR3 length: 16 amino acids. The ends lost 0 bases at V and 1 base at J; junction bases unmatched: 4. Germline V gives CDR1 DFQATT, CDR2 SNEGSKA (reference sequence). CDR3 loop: CSARDWGTSGTDTQYF. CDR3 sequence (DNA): TGCAGTGCTAGAGATTGGGGGACTAGCGGCACAGATACGCAGTATTTT.

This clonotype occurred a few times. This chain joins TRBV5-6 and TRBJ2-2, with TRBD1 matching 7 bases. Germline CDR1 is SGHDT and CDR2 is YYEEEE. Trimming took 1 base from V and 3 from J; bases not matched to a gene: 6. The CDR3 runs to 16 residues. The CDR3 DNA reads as TGTGCCAGCAGCTTGATCGACAGGGTTTACACCGGGGAGCTGTTTTTT. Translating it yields CASSLIDRVYTGELFF.

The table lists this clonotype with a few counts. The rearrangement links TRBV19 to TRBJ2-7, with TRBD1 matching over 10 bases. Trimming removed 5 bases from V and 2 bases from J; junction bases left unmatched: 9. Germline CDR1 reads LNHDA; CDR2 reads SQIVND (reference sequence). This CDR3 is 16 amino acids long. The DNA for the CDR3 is TGTGCCAGTAGTGTCCAGACAGGGGGCATCACCTACGAGCAGTACTTC. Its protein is CASSVQTGGITYEQYF.

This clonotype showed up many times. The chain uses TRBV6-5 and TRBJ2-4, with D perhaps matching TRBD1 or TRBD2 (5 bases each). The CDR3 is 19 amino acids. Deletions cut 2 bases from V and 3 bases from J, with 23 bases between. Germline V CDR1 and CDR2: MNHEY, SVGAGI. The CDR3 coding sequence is TGTGCCAGCAGTTACGGGGCCCAGAGGACTTCCAGACTCAAAAACATTCAGTACTTC. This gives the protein CASSYGAQRTSRLKNIQYF.

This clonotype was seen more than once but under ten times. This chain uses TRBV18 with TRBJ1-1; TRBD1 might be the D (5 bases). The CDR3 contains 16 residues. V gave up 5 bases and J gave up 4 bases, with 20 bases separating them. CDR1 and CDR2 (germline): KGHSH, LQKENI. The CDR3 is CASSGRVTGRATEAFF. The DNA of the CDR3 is TGTGCCAGCTCAGGGCGTGTAACAGGCAGGGCCACTGAAGCTTTCTTT.

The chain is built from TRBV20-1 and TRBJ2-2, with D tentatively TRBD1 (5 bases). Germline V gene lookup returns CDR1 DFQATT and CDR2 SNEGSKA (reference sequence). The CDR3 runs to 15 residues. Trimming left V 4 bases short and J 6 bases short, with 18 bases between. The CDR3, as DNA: TGCAGTGCTAAAGATTTCCGGACAAAACCCGGGGAGCTGTTTTTT. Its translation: CSAKDFRTKPGELFF.

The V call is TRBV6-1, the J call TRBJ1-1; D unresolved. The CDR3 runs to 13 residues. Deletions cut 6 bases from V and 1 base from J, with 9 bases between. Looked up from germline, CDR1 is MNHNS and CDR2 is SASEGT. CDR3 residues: CASSSTANTEAFF. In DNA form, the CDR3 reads TGTGCCAGCAGCAGTACAGCGAACACTGAAGCTTTCTTT.

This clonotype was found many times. DNA of the CDR3: TGTGCCAGCAGCCAAGGACTAGCGGGAGTAAAAGATACGCAGTATTTT. Translated, it gives CASSQGLAGVKDTQYF. V and J are TRBV3-1 and TRBJ2-3; 12 bases align to TRBD2. Trimming at V came to 1 base and at J to 5 bases, leaving 4 bases not matched to a gene. The CDR3 runs 16 residues. Germline CDR1 reads LGHDT; CDR2 reads YNNKEL (reference sequence).

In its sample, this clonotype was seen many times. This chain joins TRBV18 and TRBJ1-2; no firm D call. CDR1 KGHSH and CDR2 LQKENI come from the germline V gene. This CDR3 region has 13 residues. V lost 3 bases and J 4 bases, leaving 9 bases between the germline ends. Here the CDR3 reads CASSPGLGYGYTF. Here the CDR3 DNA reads TGTGCCAGCTCACCGGGTCTGGGCTATGGCTACACCTTC.

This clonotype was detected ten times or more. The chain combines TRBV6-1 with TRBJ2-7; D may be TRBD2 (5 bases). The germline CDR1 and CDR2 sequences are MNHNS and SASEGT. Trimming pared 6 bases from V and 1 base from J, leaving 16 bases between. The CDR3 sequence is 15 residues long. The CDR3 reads CASRPERTYSYEQYF. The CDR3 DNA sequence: TGTGCCAGCAGACCGGAGCGGACCTATTCCTACGAGCAGTACTTC.

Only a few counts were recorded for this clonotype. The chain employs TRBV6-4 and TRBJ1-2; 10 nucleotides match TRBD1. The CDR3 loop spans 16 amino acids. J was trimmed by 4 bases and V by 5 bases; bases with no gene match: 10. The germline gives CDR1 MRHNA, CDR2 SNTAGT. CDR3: CASSPDGQGGTYGYTF. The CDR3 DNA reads TGTGCCAGCAGTCCTGACGGACAGGGGGGGACCTATGGCTACACCTTC.

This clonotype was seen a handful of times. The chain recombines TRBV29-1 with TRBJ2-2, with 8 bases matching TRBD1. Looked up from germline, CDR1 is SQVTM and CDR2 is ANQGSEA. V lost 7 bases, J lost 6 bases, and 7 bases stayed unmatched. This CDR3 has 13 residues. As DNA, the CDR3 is TGCAGCGGAACAGGGGGTGCCGCCGGGGAGCTGTTTTTT. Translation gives CSGTGGAAGELFF.

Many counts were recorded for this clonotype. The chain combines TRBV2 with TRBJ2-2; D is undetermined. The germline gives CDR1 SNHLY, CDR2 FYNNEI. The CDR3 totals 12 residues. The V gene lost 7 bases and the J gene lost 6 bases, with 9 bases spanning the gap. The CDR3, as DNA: TGTGCCAGCACCGGAGAGGCCGGGGAGCTGTTTTTT. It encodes CASTGEAGELFF.

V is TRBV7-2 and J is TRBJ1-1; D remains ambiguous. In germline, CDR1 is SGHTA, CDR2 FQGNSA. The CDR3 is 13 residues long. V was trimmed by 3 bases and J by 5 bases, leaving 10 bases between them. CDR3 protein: CASSLKEGTEAFF. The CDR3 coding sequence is TGTGCCAGCAGCTTGAAGGAGGGTACTGAAGCTTTCTTT.

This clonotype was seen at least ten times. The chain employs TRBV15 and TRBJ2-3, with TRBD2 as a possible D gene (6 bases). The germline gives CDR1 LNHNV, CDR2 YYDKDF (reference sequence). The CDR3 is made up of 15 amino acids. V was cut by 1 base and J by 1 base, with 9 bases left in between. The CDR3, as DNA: TGTGCCACCAGCAGAGTTGGGGAGGGCACAGATACGCAGTATTTT. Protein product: CATSRVGEGTDTQYF. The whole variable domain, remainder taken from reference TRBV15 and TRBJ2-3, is DAMVIQNPRYQVTQFGKPVTLSCSQTLNHNVMYWYQQKSSQAPKLLFHYYDKDFNNEADTPDNFQSRRPNTSFCFLDIRSPGLGDTAMYLCATSRVGEGTDTQYFGPGTRLTVL.

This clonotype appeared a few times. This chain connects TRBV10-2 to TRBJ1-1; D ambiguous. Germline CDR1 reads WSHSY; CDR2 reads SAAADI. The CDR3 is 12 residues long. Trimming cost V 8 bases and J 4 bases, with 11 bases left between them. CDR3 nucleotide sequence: TGCGCCAGCCAGGATGGAGCCACTGAAGCTTTCTTT. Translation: CASQDGATEAFF.

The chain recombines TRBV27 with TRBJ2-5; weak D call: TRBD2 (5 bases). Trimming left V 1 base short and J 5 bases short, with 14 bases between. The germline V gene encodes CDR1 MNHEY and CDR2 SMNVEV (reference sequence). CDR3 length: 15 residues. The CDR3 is CASSLLGKREETQYF. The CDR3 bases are TGTGCCAGCAGTTTATTGGGCAAGAGGGAGGAGACCCAGTACTTC.

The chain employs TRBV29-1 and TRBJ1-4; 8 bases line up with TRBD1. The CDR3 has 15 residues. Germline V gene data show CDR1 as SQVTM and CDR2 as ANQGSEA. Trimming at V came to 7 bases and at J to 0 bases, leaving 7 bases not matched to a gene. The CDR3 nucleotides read TGCAGCGCTGCAGGGACAGGCTCAACTAATGAAAAACTGTTTTTT. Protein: CSAAGTGSTNEKLFF.